The present T cell receptor (beta chain) was sequenced within a study of molecular identifiers for immune sequencing clone quantification. This clonotype was detected only a few times. The CDR3 extends over 15 amino acids. Trimming cost V 4 bases and J 4 bases; bases outside gene matches: 7. Germline CDR1 reads MNHEY; CDR2 reads SMNVEV (reference sequence). A single record per CDR3 protein comes from TCRdb applying MiXCR to the PCR reads. The table includes some 100,000 distinct CDR3 sequences, 35% to 40% detected once. Source material: naive CD8+ T cells from blood, with Jurkat cell RNA spiked in. Subset here: FACS-sorted CD8+CD4-CCR7+CD45RA+ naive T cells. The V call is TRBV27, the J call TRBJ2-3; 8 bases map to TRBD2. The TCR comes from a human donor in good health. Some libraries in this study had Jurkat cell RNA spiked in. CDR3 coding DNA: TGTGCCAGCAGTTACCAGCGGGAGCGGGCAGATACGCAGTATTTT. The encoded protein is CASSYQRERADTQYF.